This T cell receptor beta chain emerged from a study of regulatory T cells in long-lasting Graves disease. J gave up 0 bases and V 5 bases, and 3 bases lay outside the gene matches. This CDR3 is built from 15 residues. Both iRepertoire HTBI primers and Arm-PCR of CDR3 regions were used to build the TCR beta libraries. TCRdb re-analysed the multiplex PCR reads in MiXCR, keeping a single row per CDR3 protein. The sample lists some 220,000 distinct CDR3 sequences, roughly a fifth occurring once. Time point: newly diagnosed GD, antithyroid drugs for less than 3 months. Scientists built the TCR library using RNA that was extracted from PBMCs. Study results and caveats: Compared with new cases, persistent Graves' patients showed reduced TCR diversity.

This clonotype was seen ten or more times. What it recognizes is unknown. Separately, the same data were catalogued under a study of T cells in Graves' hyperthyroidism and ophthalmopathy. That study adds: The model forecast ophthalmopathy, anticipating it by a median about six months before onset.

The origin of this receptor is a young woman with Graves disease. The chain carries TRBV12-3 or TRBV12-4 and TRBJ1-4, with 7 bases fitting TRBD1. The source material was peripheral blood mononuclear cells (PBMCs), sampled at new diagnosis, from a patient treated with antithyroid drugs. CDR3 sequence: CASSPQGATNEKLFF. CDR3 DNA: TGTGCCAGCAGTCCCCAGGGGGCAACTAATGAAAAACTGTTTTTT.